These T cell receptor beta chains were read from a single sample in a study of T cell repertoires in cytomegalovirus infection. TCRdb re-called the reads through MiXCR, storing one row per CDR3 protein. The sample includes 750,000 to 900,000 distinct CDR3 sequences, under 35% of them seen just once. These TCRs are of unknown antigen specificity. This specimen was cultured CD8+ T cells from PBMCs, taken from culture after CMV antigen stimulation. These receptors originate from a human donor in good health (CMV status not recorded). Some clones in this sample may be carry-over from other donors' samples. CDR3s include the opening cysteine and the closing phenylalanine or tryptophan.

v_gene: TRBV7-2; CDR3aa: CASTLGYGLSSYNEQFF
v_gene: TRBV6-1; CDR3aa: CASSGSGGEETQYF
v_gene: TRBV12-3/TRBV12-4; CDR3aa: CASSTAGTGGSEAFF
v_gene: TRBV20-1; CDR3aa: CSARDFWGMNTEAFF
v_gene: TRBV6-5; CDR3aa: CASSYFGTSGGAAYEQYF
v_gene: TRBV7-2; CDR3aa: CASSFDSTFRDTEAFF
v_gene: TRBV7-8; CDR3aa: CASSFTGTGFADTQYF
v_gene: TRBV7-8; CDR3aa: CASSPGGTYTGEQYF
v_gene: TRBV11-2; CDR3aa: CASQPQGSSTGELFF
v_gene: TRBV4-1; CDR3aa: CASSQIPGSYNEQFF
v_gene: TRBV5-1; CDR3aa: CASSLGDRLSYNEQFF
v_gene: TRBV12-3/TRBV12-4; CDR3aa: CASTPGQGAHWGYNEQFF
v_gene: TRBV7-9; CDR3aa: CASSFGLASTSGLETQYF
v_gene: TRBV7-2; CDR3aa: CASSARGERTDTQYF
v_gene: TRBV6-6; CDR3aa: CAMKEGTGGNTIYF
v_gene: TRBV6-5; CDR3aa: CASSYGGRYNEQFF
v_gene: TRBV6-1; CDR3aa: CASSRTLPSNQPQHF
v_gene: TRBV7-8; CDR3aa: CASSPHEYEQYF
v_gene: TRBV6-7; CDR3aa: CASSYSMKDRRSGNTIYF
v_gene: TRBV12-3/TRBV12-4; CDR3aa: CASSLDPDLSYNSPLHF
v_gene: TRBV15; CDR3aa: CATPGTGRNSEAFF
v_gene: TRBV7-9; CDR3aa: CASRQTSGAFTGELFF
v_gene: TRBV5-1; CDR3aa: CASSLDRGDTEAFF
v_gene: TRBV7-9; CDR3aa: CASSLGANEQFF
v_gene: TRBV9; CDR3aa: CASSVVGGARETQYF
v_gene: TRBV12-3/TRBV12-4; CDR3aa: CASSFAGVTDTQYF